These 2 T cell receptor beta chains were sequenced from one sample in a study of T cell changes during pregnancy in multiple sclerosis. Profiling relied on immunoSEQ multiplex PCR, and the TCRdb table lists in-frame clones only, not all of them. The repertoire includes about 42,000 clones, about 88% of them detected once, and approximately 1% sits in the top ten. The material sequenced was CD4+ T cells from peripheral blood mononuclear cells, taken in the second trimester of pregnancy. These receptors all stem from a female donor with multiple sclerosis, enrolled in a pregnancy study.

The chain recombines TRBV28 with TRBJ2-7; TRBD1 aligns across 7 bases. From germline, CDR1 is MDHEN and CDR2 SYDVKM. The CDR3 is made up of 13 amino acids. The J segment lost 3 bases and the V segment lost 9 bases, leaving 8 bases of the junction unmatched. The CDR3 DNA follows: TGTGCCAGTACATGGGACAGAGACTACGAGCAGTACTTC. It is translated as CASTWDRDYEQYF.

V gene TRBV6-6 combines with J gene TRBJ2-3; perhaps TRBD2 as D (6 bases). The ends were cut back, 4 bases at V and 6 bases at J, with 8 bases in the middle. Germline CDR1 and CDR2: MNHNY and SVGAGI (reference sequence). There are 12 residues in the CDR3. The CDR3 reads CASSSGLDTQYF. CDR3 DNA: TGTGCCAGCAGTTCGGGACTGGATACGCAGTATTTT.